This T cell receptor (beta chain) is from a study of graft-versus-host responses after intestinal transplantation. As for the study in general: Following induction with anti-thymocyte globulin, all recipients were given tacrolimus and steroids for two to three years. Overall study findings and caveats: Ileal or blood samples showed some GvH clones first, and such clones were also found in recipient marrow. Clonal ratios of graft-versus-host to host-versus-graft in allografts were high for patients exhibiting graft-donor T cell macrochimerism. Circulating GvH clones peaking coincided with falling HvG clones soon after transplant.

The data were produced by immunoSEQ multiplex PCR, yet TCRdb's version contains in-frame clones alone and is incomplete. The table has tens of thousands of clones, roughly 90% seen once. The CDR3 runs to 15 residues. J lost 6 bases, V lost 0 bases, and 4 bases had no gene match. CDR1 and CDR2 (germline): SGHKS, YYEKEE (reference sequence). Notes on this clone: Its antigen is unidentified.

The sequence was obtained from a human donor who was the organ donor for an intestinal transplant. The V call is TRBV5-5, the J call TRBJ1-5; 9 positions match TRBD1. This specimen consisted of unstimulated CD4+ T cells sorted from spleen or lymph node cells, obtained before transplant. The CDR3 bases are TGTGCCAGCAGCTTGGTGGGACAGGGTATTCAGCCCCAGCATTTT. This codes for CASSLVGQGIQPQHF.